The 6 T cell receptor beta chains below were found in one sample sequenced in a study of cytomegalovirus exposure and HLA in healthy donors. PCR used 60 Vbeta primers and 13 Jbeta primers. Repertoires were generated with immunoSEQ multiplex PCR, while TCRdb's copy carries only in-frame clones and drops some. Here the sample spans more than 70,000 clones, 77% being singletons. The sequenced material came from PBMCs. Receptors were obtained from a middle-aged man in good health and CMV-seropositive.

With regard to this clone: The junction shows a germline mismatch at one end, possibly a read error. V gene TRBV6-1 combines with J gene TRBJ2-5; 9 bases line up with TRBD1. Germline values: CDR1 MNHNS, CDR2 SASEGT. The length of the CDR3 is 14 residues. This CDR3 reads CASSVIGQGTRIDF. The CDR3 DNA reads as TGTGCCAGCAGTGTTATCGGACAGGGGACGAGAATTGACTTC.

The rearrangement joins TRBV9 to TRBJ2-5, with TRBD2 matching 7 bases. Germline CDR1 reads SGDLS; CDR2 reads YYNGEE. J gave up 4 bases and V 0 bases, and 9 bases lay outside the gene matches. The CDR3 extends over 16 amino acids. The CDR3 bases are TGTGCCAGCAGCGTAGTCGGCGGGAGAGTAGGAGAGACCCAGTACTTC. Residues: CASSVVGGRVGETQYF.

The genes are TRBV14 and TRBJ1-3, with 9 bases identical to TRBD1. The trim removed 6 bases at V and 2 bases at J, leaving 2 bases unmatched. The CDR3 extends over 14 amino acids. Germline V lookup: CDR1 SGHDN, CDR2 FVKESK. CDR3 nucleotide sequence: TGTGCCAGCAGGCGACAGGGGGCTGGAAACACCATATATTTT. It encodes CASRRQGAGNTIYF.

This clone is labeled as medium-sized. This chain joins TRBV19 and TRBJ1-1; D is perhaps TRBD1 (5 bases). The germline gives CDR1 LNHDA, CDR2 SQIVND (reference sequence). The CDR3 spans 13 residues. V was clipped by 1 base and J by 5 bases, with 8 bases between them. The CDR3 spells CASSIAGKTEAFF. The CDR3 nucleotides read TGTGCCAGTAGTATAGCAGGGAAAACTGAAGCTTTCTTT.

V and J are TRBV9 and TRBJ2-7; 11 bases map to TRBD2. In germline, CDR1 is SGDLS, CDR2 YYNGEE. Germline trimming cut 0 bases from V and 3 bases from J; bases unmatched to any gene: 8. The CDR3 runs to 17 residues. The DNA of the CDR3 is TGTGCCAGCAGCGTAGATGGGACTAGCGGAGGACGCTACGAGCAGTACTTC. It translates to CASSVDGTSGGRYEQYF.

The rearrangement links TRBV19 to TRBJ2-1; possible D gene TRBD2, 6 bases. Per the germline V gene, CDR1 is LNHDA and CDR2 is SQIVND (reference sequence). Trimming left V 8 bases short and J 1 base short, with 12 bases between. The CDR3 runs to 14 residues. DNA for the CDR3: TGTGCCAGTGGCCTCGGACTATCCTACAATGAGCAGTTCTTC. Its protein product is CASGLGLSYNEQFF.